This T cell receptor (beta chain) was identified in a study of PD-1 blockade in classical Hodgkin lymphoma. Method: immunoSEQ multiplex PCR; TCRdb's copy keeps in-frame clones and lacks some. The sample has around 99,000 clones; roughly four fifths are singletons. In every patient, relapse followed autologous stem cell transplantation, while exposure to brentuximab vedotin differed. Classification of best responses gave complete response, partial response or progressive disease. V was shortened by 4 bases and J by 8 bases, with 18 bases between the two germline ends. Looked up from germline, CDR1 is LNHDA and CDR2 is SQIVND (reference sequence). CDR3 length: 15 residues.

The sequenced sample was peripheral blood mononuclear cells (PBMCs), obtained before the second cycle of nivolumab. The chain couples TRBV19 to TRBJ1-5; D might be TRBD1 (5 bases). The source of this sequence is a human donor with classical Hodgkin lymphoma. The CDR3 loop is CASSKGGGVKEPQHF. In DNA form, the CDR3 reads TGTGCCAGTAGTAAAGGTGGGGGGGTTAAGGAGCCCCAGCATTTT.